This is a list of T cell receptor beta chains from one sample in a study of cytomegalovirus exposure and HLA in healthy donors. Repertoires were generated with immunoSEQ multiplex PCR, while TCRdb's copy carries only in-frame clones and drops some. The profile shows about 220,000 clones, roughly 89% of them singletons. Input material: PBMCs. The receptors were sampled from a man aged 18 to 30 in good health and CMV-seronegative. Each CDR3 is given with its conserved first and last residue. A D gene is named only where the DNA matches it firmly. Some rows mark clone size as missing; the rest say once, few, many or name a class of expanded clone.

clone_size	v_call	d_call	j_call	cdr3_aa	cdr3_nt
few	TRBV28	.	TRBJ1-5	CASTPLGSGPQHF	TGTGCCAGCACCCCGTTAGGGTCGGGACCCCAGCATTTT
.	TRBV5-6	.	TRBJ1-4	CASSRAGEGEKLFF	TGTGCCAGCAGCCGGGCCGGGGAGGGTGAAAAACTGTTTTTT
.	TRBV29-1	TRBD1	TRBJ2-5	CSARGTGFSETQYF	TGCAGCGCGAGGGGGACAGGGTTTTCCGAGACCCAGTACTTC
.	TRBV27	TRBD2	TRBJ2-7	CASRLAGEREQYF	TGTGCCAGCAGACTAGCGGGAGAGCGCGAGCAGTACTTC
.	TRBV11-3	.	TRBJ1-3	CASSAGSGNTIYF	TGTGCCAGCAGCGCAGGCTCTGGAAACACCATATATTTT
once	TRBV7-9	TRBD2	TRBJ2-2	CASSATSANTGELFF	TGTGCCAGCAGCGCGACTAGCGCGAACACCGGGGAGCTGTTTTTT
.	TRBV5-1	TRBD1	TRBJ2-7	CASSIEQGAASYEQYF	TGCGCCAGCAGCATAGAACAGGGGGCAGCCTCCTACGAGCAGTACTTC
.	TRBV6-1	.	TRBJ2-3	CASRGISTDTQYF	TGTGCCAGCCGGGGGATTAGCACAGATACGCAGTATTTT
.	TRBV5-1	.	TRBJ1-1	CASGGGVGTEAFF	TGCGCCAGCGGTGGAGGGGTGGGCACTGAAGCTTTCTTT
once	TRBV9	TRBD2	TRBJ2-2	CASSGGLAGLLTGELFF	TGTGCCAGCAGCGGCGGACTAGCGGGACTGTTGACCGGGGAGCTGTTTTTT
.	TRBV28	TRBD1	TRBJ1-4	CASSLWDRSNEKLFF	TGTGCCAGCAGTTTATGGGACAGGAGCAATGAAAAACTGTTTTTT
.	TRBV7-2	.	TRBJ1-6	CASSLARGGNSPLHF	TGTGCCAGCAGCTTAGCAAGGGGGGGGAATTCACCCCTCCACTTT
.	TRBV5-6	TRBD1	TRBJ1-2	CASSLVGTGNYGYTF	TGTGCCAGCAGCTTGGTCGGGACAGGGAACTATGGCTACACCTTC
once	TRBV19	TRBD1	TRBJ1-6	CASSRRDRGESPLHF	TGTGCCAGTAGTCGTCGGGACAGGGGCGAGTCACCCCTCCACTTT
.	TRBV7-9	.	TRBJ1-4	CASRWEIEEKLFF	TGTGCCAGCAGGTGGGAGATTGAAGAAAAACTGTTTTTT
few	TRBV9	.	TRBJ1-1	CASSVALDTEAFF	TGTGCCAGCAGCGTAGCTCTTGACACTGAAGCTTTCTTT
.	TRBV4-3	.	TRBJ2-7	CASSQRDTSYEQYF	TGCGCCAGCAGCCAACGGGATACCTCCTACGAGCAGTACTTC
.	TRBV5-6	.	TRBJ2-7	CASSLYLGITYEQYF	TGTGCCAGCAGCTTGTACCTCGGGATAACCTACGAGCAGTACTTC
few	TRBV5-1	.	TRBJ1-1	CASSFQNTEAFF	TGCGCCAGCAGCTTTCAGAACACTGAAGCTTTCTTT
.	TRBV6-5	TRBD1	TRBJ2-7	CASSYYDRGTYEQYF	TGTGCCAGCAGTTATTACGACAGGGGGACCTACGAGCAGTACTTC
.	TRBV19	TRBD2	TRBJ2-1	CASRLTSGLYNEQFF	TGTGCCAGTAGGCTTACTAGCGGGCTTTACAATGAGCAGTTCTTC
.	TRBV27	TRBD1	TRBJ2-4	CASRKTGGAKNIQYF	TGTGCCAGCAGAAAGACAGGGGGAGCCAAAAACATTCAGTACTTC